These T cell receptor beta chains were read from a single sample in a study of cytomegalovirus exposure and HLA in healthy donors. The method was immunoSEQ multiplex PCR; TCRdb's version includes in-frame clones alone and lacks a portion of them. The table records approximately 44,000 clones, about nine tenths of them present only once. Sequencing was performed on PBMCs. The receptors come from a woman aged 25 to 39 in good health and CMV-seronegative. Both conserved end residues are part of each CDR3. A D gene is named only where the DNA matches it firmly. Some rows mark clone size as missing; the rest say once, few, many or name a class of expanded clone.

TRBJ2-3,15,NA,TRBV19,NA,TGTGCCGGACCCGCAACAGGGTCTTGGGCAGATACGCAGTATTTT,CAGPATGSWADTQYF
TRBJ1-3,15,TRBD1,TRBV27,NA,TGTGCCAGCACCGCGACAGGGAAAACTGGAAACACCATATATTTT,CASTATGKTGNTIYF
TRBJ1-4,13,NA,TRBV21-1,NA,TGTGCCAGACCCCGGGACCCCAGGGGGAGACTGTTTTTT,CARPRDPRGRLFF
TRBJ2-3,15,TRBD2,TRBV5-6,NA,TGTGCCAGCAGCCCGGAACTAGCGGCGACAGATACGCAGTATTTT,CASSPELAATDTQYF
TRBJ2-1,14,NA,TRBV10-1,NA,TGCGCCAGCAGTGAAGGCTCAGGGTACAATGAGCAGTTCTTC,CASSEGSGYNEQFF
TRBJ2-7,14,TRBD2,TRBV6-5,NA,TGTGCCAGCAGTTTGCGGGAGGGCCCCTACGAGCAGTACTTC,CASSLREGPYEQYF
TRBJ2-1,17,TRBD2,TRBV11-2,NA,TGTGCCAGCAGCTTAGGGGGACTGGAGCGGGAGTCCAATGAGCAGTTCTTC,CASSLGGLERESNEQFF
TRBJ2-4,16,NA,TRBV11-3,once,TGTGCCAGCATCTCTGAGGAGGGAATAGCCAAAAACATTCAGTACTTC,CASISEEGIAKNIQYF
TRBJ2-7,15,NA,TRBV9,few,TGTGCCAGCAGCCCACGAGTCGGGAGCTCCTACGAGCAGTACTTC,CASSPRVGSSYEQYF
TRBJ2-5,16,NA,TRBV5-1,NA,TGCGCCAGCAGCTTGGAATCAGGGGGGAACCAAGAGACCCAGTACTTC,CASSLESGGNQETQYF
TRBJ2-7,18,TRBD2,TRBV19,NA,TGTGCCAGTAGTATGGCGCTACTAGCGGGGAGCTACTCCTACGAGCAGTACTTC,CASSMALLAGSYSYEQYF
TRBJ2-6,18,TRBD1,TRBV5-1,NA,TGCGCCAGCAGCTGGGGGGGGGACAGGGAACGTGGGGCCAACGTCCTGACTTTC,CASSWGGDRERGANVLTF
TRBJ2-5,13,NA,TRBV10-3,once,TGTGCCATCAGTGACCGCGGGGAAGAGACCCAGTACTTC,CAISDRGEETQYF
TRBJ2-3,16,NA,TRBV5-5,NA,TGTGCCAGCAGGAGCGAACTAGGGCGGGGCACAGATACGCAGTATTTT,CASRSELGRGTDTQYF
TRBJ1-1,14,NA,TRBV18,NA,TGTGCCAGCTCACCCCCCCAGGGGACGCCAAAAGCTTTCTTT,CASSPPQGTPKAFF
TRBJ2-7,13,NA,TRBV2,few,TGTGCCAGCAGCTACACGTACGCAGGGGCCCAGTACTTC,CASSYTYAGAQYF
TRBJ2-2,15,TRBD1,TRBV6-1,once,TGTGCCAGCAGTGATGGGACAGGGTGGACCGGGGAGCTGTTTTTT,CASSDGTGWTGELFF
TRBJ2-3,14,TRBD2,TRBV6-5,NA,TGTGCCAGCAAGGGGAGCGGGAGAGGAGGTACGCAGTATTTT,CASKGSGRGGTQYF
TRBJ2-3,15,TRBD1,TRBV4-3,NA,TGCGCCAGCAGCCAGGGACAGGGAGTCGGAGATACGCAGTATTTT,CASSQGQGVGDTQYF
TRBJ2-1,17,TRBD2,TRBV5-1,NA,TGCGCCAGCAGCCCGGGGACTAGCGGGATCTCCTACAATGAGCAGTTCTTC,CASSPGTSGISYNEQFF
TRBJ2-2,15,TRBD1,TRBV9,NA,TGTGCCAGCAGCATTCGGACAGGGAGCACCGGGGAGCTGTTTTTT,CASSIRTGSTGELFF
TRBJ2-3,12,NA,TRBV9,NA,TGTGCCAGCAGCGCCTTCACAGATACGCAGTATTTT,CASSAFTDTQYF
TRBJ2-2,14,NA,TRBV25-1,NA,TGTGCCAGCAGACCCCCACATCACACCGGGGAGCTGTTTTTT,CASRPPHHTGELFF
TRBJ2-7,14,NA,TRBV28,NA,TGTGCCAGCAGTTTAAGAATAGGGACAAGCGAGCAGTACTTC,CASSLRIGTSEQYF
TRBJ1-1,14,NA,TRBV14,once,TGTGCCAGCAGCCCTCGGGGGGCGAACACTGAAGCTTTCTTT,CASSPRGANTEAFF
TRBJ2-1,11,NA,TRBV2,NA,TGTGCCAGCAGTGGTCAGGGGGGGCAGTTCTTC,CASSGQGGQFF
TRBJ2-7,14,TRBD1,TRBV6-1,NA,TGTGCCAGCCTACCAACCGGGACAGGGGGCGAGCAGTACTTC,CASLPTGTGGEQYF
TRBJ2-7,16,TRBD2,TRBV6-4,NA,TGTGCCAGCAGTCTCCTCTCCGGGACTAGCTCTTGGGAGCAGTACTTC,CASSLLSGTSSWEQYF
TRBJ2-7,15,TRBD1,TRBV6-5,NA,TGTGCCAGCAGTTACTCGACAGGGCTGCCCTACGAGCAGTACTTC,CASSYSTGLPYEQYF
TRBJ2-3,16,NA,TRBV5-4,NA,TGTGCCAGCAGCTTGGCGGGGACTGGCATCACAGATACGCAGTATTTT,CASSLAGTGITDTQYF
TRBJ1-2,14,TRBD1,TRBV9,once,TGTGCCAGCAGCGATAGACAGGGTGGATATGGCTACACCTTC,CASSDRQGGYGYTF
TRBJ2-1,14,TRBD2,TRBV5-1,NA,TGCGCCAGCAGCCTAGCGGGAGGGCTCAATGAGCAGTTCTTC,CASSLAGGLNEQFF
TRBJ2-1,15,TRBD1,TRBV27,NA,TGTGCCAGCAGTTTATTTGGGGACAGAGCCGGTGAGCAGTTCTTC,CASSLFGDRAGEQFF